This record covers a single T cell receptor beta chain. Methods used by the authors: From reference gene primer amplification, estimates of nucleated cell counts were derived. The protocol was immunoSEQ multiplex PCR, while the TCRdb copy is restricted to in-frame clones and leaves out a portion. V and J calls and clone size are as listed in that table; D and trimming were resolved from the DNA. The sample lists 55,000 to 90,000 clones; approximately 90% were seen once. The CDR3 extends over 15 amino acids. From germline, CDR1 is MNHNS and CDR2 SASEGT. V lost 2 bases and J lost 5, with 15 bases in between. The data derive from a study of blood T cell repertoires in COVID-19. The wider study: PBMCs, B-cell-depleted T cells, or T cells provided the cDNA or gDNA that made up the material.

Sequencing was carried out using peripheral blood. The receptor was derived from a human donor in a cohort sampled during active COVID-19. The chain carries TRBV6-1 and TRBJ1-1; no reliable D call. The CDR3 DNA sequence: TGTGCCAGCAGTGAATGGCAGGCAGAGGGTACTGAAGCTTTCTTT. Its protein product is CASSEWQAEGTEAFF.